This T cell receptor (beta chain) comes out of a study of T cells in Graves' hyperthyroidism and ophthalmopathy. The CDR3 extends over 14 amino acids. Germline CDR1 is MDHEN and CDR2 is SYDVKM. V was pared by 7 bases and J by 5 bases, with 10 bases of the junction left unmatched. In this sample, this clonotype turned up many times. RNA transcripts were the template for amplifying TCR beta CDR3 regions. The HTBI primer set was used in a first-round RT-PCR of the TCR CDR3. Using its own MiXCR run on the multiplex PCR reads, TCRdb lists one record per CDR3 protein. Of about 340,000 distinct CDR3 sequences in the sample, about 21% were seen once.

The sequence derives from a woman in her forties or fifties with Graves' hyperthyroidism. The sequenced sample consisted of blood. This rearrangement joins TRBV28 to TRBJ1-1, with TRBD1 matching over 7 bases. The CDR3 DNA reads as TGTGCCAGCAAAGCAATGACAGGGCTGACTGAAGCTTTCTTT. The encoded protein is CASKAMTGLTEAFF.